Following are 29 T cell receptor beta chains from one sample sequenced in a study of T cells after posttransplantation cyclophosphamide. Data came from immunoSEQ multiplex PCR; TCRdb stores just in-frame clones and leaves some out. This table holds 45,000 to 55,000 clones with no singletons; the top ten claim over 2%. The sequencing input was PBMCs. Every receptor here comes from a man aged 35 to 55 in good health, CMV-negative, and a related stem cell transplant donor.

This clone showed up many times. The J gene is TRBJ1-2, the V gene TRBV30, with 9 bases lining up with TRBD1. Germline V gene data show CDR1 as GTSNPN and CDR2 as SVGIG (reference sequence). With 3 bases clipped from V and 2 bases from J, the junction kept 4 bases outside the gene matches. This CDR3 spans 14 amino acids. The CDR3 loop is CAWRTGTGNYGYTF. CDR3 nucleotide sequence: TGTGCCTGGAGGACCGGGACAGGGAACTATGGCTACACCTTC.

This clone showed up many times. The CDR3 DNA is TGCGCCAGCAGCTTGATGTCTAGCGGGCTTGTTTCCTACGAGCAGTACTTC. Protein product: CASSLMSSGLVSYEQYF. V is TRBV5-1 and J is TRBJ2-7; 8 bases are a match to TRBD2. CDR1 SGHRS and CDR2 YFSETQ come from the germline V gene. This CDR3 comprises 17 residues. With V trimmed by 1 base and J by 1 base, 10 bases remained unmatched.

This clone was counted at least ten times. The V call is TRBV9, the J call TRBJ2-7; 8 bases align to TRBD2. The CDR3 spans 16 residues. V lost 3 bases, J lost 5 bases, and 13 bases stayed unmatched. CDR1 and CDR2 from the germline V gene are SGDLS and YYNGEE. As DNA, the CDR3 is TGTGCCAGCAGCGCCAGAGGAAGCGGGAGTGGCGACGAGCAGTACTTC. It specifies CASSARGSGSGDEQYF.

This clone was detected many times. The CDR3 does not close with the conserved phenylalanine or tryptophan, likely indicating a read error. The DNA for the CDR3 is TGTGCCAGCAGCTCTACAGGGCTTGGCTACACCCTC. It translates to CASSSTGLGYTL. The chain employs TRBV7-2 and TRBJ1-2, with a weak D call TRBD1 (6 bases). The V end was cut by 4 bases, the J end by 7 bases, with 10 bases between. Germline CDR1 and CDR2: SGHTA and FQGNSA. The CDR3 runs 12 residues.

The table lists this clone with many counts. The gene calls are TRBV6-5 and TRBJ1-5; D may be TRBD1 (6 bases). The CDR3 is made up of 13 amino acids. CDR1 is MNHEY and CDR2 is SVGAGI in the germline V gene. V gave up 6 bases and J gave up 7 bases, with 13 bases separating them. The CDR3 DNA reads TGTGCCAGCAGCGTCACGACAGGCCAGCCCCAGCATTTT. It translates to CASSVTTGQPQHF.

Ten or more counts support this clone. The V and J genes are TRBV4-1 and TRBJ1-4; 9 positions match TRBD1. Looked up from germline, CDR1 is MGHRA and CDR2 is YSYEKL. The CDR3 has 14 amino acids. J lost 5 bases, V lost 7 bases, and 5 bases had no gene match. CDR3 region: CASTGTGRNEKLFF. The CDR3 nucleotides are TGCGCCAGCACCGGGACAGGGAGGAATGAAAAACTGTTTTTT.

This clone has a count of ten or more. The chain employs TRBV30 and TRBJ2-5; D is undetermined. There are 12 residues in the CDR3. The germline V gene has CDR1 GTSNPN and CDR2 SVGIG (reference sequence). V dropped 8 bases and J dropped 2 bases, with 12 bases sitting between them. CDR3 sequence reads: CALSSRQETQYF. The CDR3 DNA reads as TGTGCCCTAAGCTCCAGGCAAGAGACCCAGTACTTC.

This clone was detected many times. This chain joins TRBV27 and TRBJ2-7, with D hard to call. The CDR3 is 14 residues long. Germline CDR1 MNHEY, CDR2 SMNVEV (reference sequence). The ends were cut back, 4 bases at V and 2 bases at J, with 12 bases in the middle. The CDR3 is CASSSSSLPYEQYF. CDR3 DNA sequence: TGTGCCAGCAGTTCCTCTTCCCTCCCCTACGAGCAGTACTTC.

This clone was counted many times. V gene TRBV7-2 combines with J gene TRBJ2-1; 9 positions agree with TRBD2. The CDR3 extends over 14 amino acids. V gave up 8 bases and J gave up 6 bases; unmatched junction bases: 8. CDR1 and CDR2 from the germline V gene are SGHTA and FQGNSA. CDR3: CASFPSGISNEQFF. Written as DNA, the CDR3 is TGTGCCAGCTTCCCTAGCGGGATTTCCAATGAGCAGTTCTTC. The complete variable domain, with remaining parts taken from reference TRBV7-2 and TRBJ2-1, reads GAGVSQSPSNKVTEKGKDVELRCDPISGHTALYWYRQSLGQGLEFLIYFQGNSAPDKSGLPSDRFSAERTGGSVSTLTIQRTQQEDSAVYLCASFPSGISNEQFFGPGTRLTVL.

This clone was counted ten times or more. V is TRBV19 and J is TRBJ2-7, with 7 nucleotides matching TRBD1. The CDR3 extends over 15 amino acids. Germline CDR1 is LNHDA and CDR2 is SQIVND (reference sequence). Losses at the gene ends were 2 bases for V and 0 bases for J; bases not matched to a gene: 4. The DNA of the CDR3 is TGTGCCAGTAGTATAAGGGGGACAGTCTCCTACGAGCAGTACTTC. This encodes CASSIRGTVSYEQYF.

This clone was picked up many times. The chain links TRBV6-7 to TRBJ1-5; 10 positions match TRBD1. TRBV6-7 is known as an ORF, though its function is uncertain. V shed 5 bases and J 5 bases; nucleotides not matched to a gene: 6. CDR3 size: 15 residues. This CDR3 reads CASSGGTGVHQPQHF. The CDR3 nucleotides read TGTGCCAGCAGTGGAGGGACAGGGGTACATCAGCCCCAGCATTTT.

This clone occurred many times. The chain links TRBV30 to TRBJ1-2; TRBD1 is a possible D gene (5 bases). From germline, CDR1 is GTSNPN and CDR2 SVGIG (reference sequence). The CDR3 extends over 13 amino acids. V dropped 8 bases and J dropped 6 bases, with 19 bases sitting between them. The CDR3 protein is CALTQGMSDGYTF. For the CDR3, the DNA is TGTGCCCTCACCCAGGGTATGTCAGATGGCTACACCTTC.

This clone was seen ten or more times. This sequence joins TRBV27 and TRBJ1-4, with TRBD1 identical over 8 bases. Looked up from germline, CDR1 is MNHEY and CDR2 is SMNVEV (reference sequence). The V gene end was trimmed by 5 bases and the J gene end by 10 bases; junction bases not matched to a gene: 15. This CDR3 is built from 16 residues. The CDR3 region is CASSTSSDRDGRKLFF. In DNA, the CDR3 is TGTGCCAGCAGTACATCTTCGGACAGGGACGGAAGAAAACTGTTTTTT.

This rearrangement joins TRBV6-1 to TRBJ2-2, with D possibly matching TRBD2 (6 bases). CDR1 MNHNS and CDR2 SASEGT come from the germline V gene. V lost 7 bases to trimming and J lost 5 bases, with 14 bases between them. The CDR3 is 14 residues long. The CDR3 coding sequence is TGTGCCAGCACCTCCGGGAGCGGGACCGGGGAGCTGTTTTTT. Protein: CASTSGSGTGELFF.

This clone came up many times. The chain combines TRBV6-1 with TRBJ1-5; 7 bases match TRBD1. The CDR3 is 15 amino acids. J gave up 5 bases and V 6 bases, and 10 bases lay outside the gene matches. Per the germline V gene, CDR1 is MNHNS and CDR2 is SASEGT. The CDR3 loop reads CASSPGTDGDQPQHF. The CDR3 bases are TGTGCCAGCAGCCCCGGGACAGACGGGGATCAGCCCCAGCATTTT.

This clone was recorded at least ten times. V gene TRBV27 combines with J gene TRBJ1-1, with D unclear. Between the trimmed V and J ends, which lost 0 bases and 4 bases, there was a span of 9 bases. CDR1 is MNHEY, CDR2 SMNVEV, per germline (reference sequence). The CDR3 is made up of 14 amino acids. The CDR3 nucleotides read TGTGCCAGCAGTTTATCGGTGGCGGGCACTGAAGCTTTCTTT. It yields the protein CASSLSVAGTEAFF.

At least ten counts were recorded for this clone. In DNA form, the CDR3 reads TGTGCCAGCAGCGTGGGGGGGTATATGGACTACGAGCAGTACTTC. It specifies CASSVGGYMDYEQYF. The chain has TRBV9 and TRBJ2-7, with TRBD2 matching 7 bases. The J segment lost 3 bases and the V segment lost 2 bases, leaving 8 bases of the junction unmatched. Germline V lookup: CDR1 SGDLS, CDR2 YYNGEE. The CDR3 loop spans 15 amino acids. Drawing the rest from reference TRBV9 and TRBJ2-7, the complete variable domain is DSGVTQTPKHLITATGQRVTLRCSPRSGDLSVYWYQQSLDQGLQFLIQYYNGEERAKGNILERFSAQQFPDLHSELNLSSLELGDSALYFCASSVGGYMDYEQYFGPGTRLTVT.

This clone was counted many times. The V call is TRBV9, the J call TRBJ2-5; D possibly corresponds to TRBD2 (5 bases). Germline V gene data show CDR1 as SGDLS and CDR2 as YYNGEE. The CDR3 has 14 residues. V was cut by 0 bases and J by 5 bases, with 11 bases left in between. The CDR3 sequence: CASSVAGIAETQYF. The CDR3 DNA reads as TGTGCCAGCAGCGTAGCGGGGATTGCGGAGACCCAGTACTTC.

This clone has at least ten counts. The same CDR3 also results from other DNA sequences found in this sample. V is TRBV19 and J is TRBJ2-7; 9 nucleotides agree with TRBD2. Germline trimming cut 4 bases from V and 2 bases from J; bases unmatched to any gene: 0. The CDR3 consists of 13 residues. The germline gives CDR1 LNHDA, CDR2 SQIVND (reference sequence). In DNA, the CDR3 is TGTGCCAGTAGTAGCGGGAGGGCCTACGAGCAGTACTTC. Residues: CASSSGRAYEQYF.

This clone was counted ten times or more. The rearrangement joins TRBV19 to TRBJ1-4; tentatively, D is TRBD1 (5 bases). With 8 bases removed from V and 11 bases from J, the gap between germline ends came to 21 bases. CDR3 size: 14 residues. The germline V gene has CDR1 LNHDA and CDR2 SQIVND (reference sequence). The CDR3 is CASRETATLGKLFF. The CDR3 DNA reads TGTGCCAGTCGTGAGACAGCGACTTTGGGTAAACTGTTTTTT.

This clone was recorded many times. The chain couples TRBV5-5 to TRBJ2-1; D gene ambiguous. Germline V CDR1 and CDR2: SGHKS, YYEKEE (reference sequence). Trimming pared 0 bases from V and 0 bases from J, leaving 7 bases between. The CDR3 spans 15 residues. The CDR3 nucleotides are TGTGCCAGCAGCTTGGGGTGGAGCTCCTACAATGAGCAGTTCTTC. It codes for CASSLGWSSYNEQFF.

This clone was observed many times. This chain joins TRBV4-3 and TRBJ2-7, with TRBD2 identical over 12 bases. Germline CDR1 LGHNA, CDR2 YSLEER. This CDR3 is 16 amino acids long. V lost 1 base and J lost 0; bases outside the gene matches: 1. DNA for the CDR3: TGCGCCAGCAGCCAAGGGACTAGCGGGGTCTCCTACGAGCAGTACTTC. Translating gives CASSQGTSGVSYEQYF.

This clone was found many times. The rearrangement links TRBV7-8 to TRBJ1-5; no firm D call. Germline lookup yields CDR1 SGHVS and CDR2 FQNEAQ. CDR3 size: 15 residues. The ends were cut back, 5 bases at V and 1 base at J, with 12 bases in the middle. CDR3 DNA sequence: TGTGCCAGCAGCCCCCCAGGTCCCAGCAATCAGCCCCAGCATTTT. Translation: CASSPPGPSNQPQHF.

There are many counts of this clone. This chain connects TRBV5-6 to TRBJ1-3; perhaps TRBD1 as D (5 bases). Trimming cost V 5 bases and J 1 base, with 13 bases left between them. This CDR3 comprises 15 residues. Per the germline V gene, CDR1 is SGHDT and CDR2 is YYEEEE. The CDR3 region has the DNA TGTGCCAGCAGGACGACGGGGGGTTCTGGAAACACCATATATTTT. Translating gives CASRTTGGSGNTIYF. Using reference TRBV5-6 and TRBJ1-3 for the parts outside the CDR3, the full variable domain is DAGVTQSPTHLIKTRGQQVTLRCSPKSGHDTVSWYQQALGQGPQFIFQYYEEEERQRGNFPDRFSGHQFPNYSSELNVNALLLGDSALYLCASRTTGGSGNTIYFGEGSWLTVV.

There are many counts of this clone. This chain connects TRBV7-9 to TRBJ2-1; 7 nucleotides line up with TRBD1. Germline trimming cut 5 bases from V and 2 bases from J; bases unmatched to any gene: 12. The CDR3 sequence is 17 residues long. CDR1 and CDR2 from the germline V gene are SEHNR and FQNEAQ (reference sequence). The chain's CDR3 is CASSPSLMTGTYNEQFF. Written as DNA, the CDR3 is TGTGCCAGCAGCCCCAGTCTAATGACAGGGACCTACAATGAGCAGTTCTTC.

This clone was found a few times. V gene TRBV6-1 combines with J gene TRBJ1-1; 9 bases are a match to TRBD1. Germline loops: CDR1 MNHNS, CDR2 SASEGT. The CDR3 is 12 residues long. After removal of 6 bases from V and 4 bases from J, the junction contained 0 bases not matched to a gene. The CDR3 sequence: CASRTGGTEAFF. In DNA form, the CDR3 reads TGTGCCAGCAGGACAGGGGGCACTGAAGCTTTCTTT.

This clone was counted ten times or more. This rearrangement joins TRBV27 to TRBJ2-5, with 13 bases matching TRBD2. The V gene end was trimmed by 5 bases and the J gene end by 9 bases; junction bases not matched to a gene: 6. Per germline, CDR1 MNHEY and CDR2 SMNVEV (reference sequence). This CDR3 comprises 14 residues. In DNA form, the CDR3 reads TGTGCCAGCAGTCCCGGACTAGCGGGAGTGGCCCAGTACTTC. Protein product: CASSPGLAGVAQYF.

This clone was observed many times. J is TRBJ2-7 and V is TRBV6-6; 8 nucleotides align to TRBD1. Looked up from germline, CDR1 is MNHNY and CDR2 is SVGAGI (reference sequence). The V and J ends lost 8 bases and 5 bases, in that order; junction bases with no gene match: 2. The CDR3 covers 11 residues. CDR3 nucleotide sequence: TGTGCCAGCGGACAGGGTGACGAGCAGTACTTC. This gives the protein CASGQGDEQYF.

There are many counts of this clone. The V gene is TRBV6-5, the J gene TRBJ2-7; D might be TRBD2 (5 bases). Germline V gives CDR1 MNHEY, CDR2 SVGAGI. The CDR3 loop spans 12 amino acids. V gave up 7 bases and J gave up 3 bases, with 10 bases separating them. As DNA, the CDR3 is TGTGCCAGCAAAACGGGAAACTACGAGCAGTACTTC. It is translated as CASKTGNYEQYF.